This note documents a single T cell receptor beta chain sequence. Antigen: not known. After 5'RACE with constant-segment primers, TCR alpha and TCR beta cDNA libraries carrying sample barcodes and UMIs were obtained. MiXCR, run by TCRdb on the 5' RACE reads, gives a single entry per CDR3 protein. The sample consists of approximately 210,000 distinct CDR3 sequences, about 10% of them appearing once. The sample belongs to a study of T-cell memory formation after mild COVID-19. The germline V gene encodes CDR1 KGHSH and CDR2 LQKENI. Trimming removed 6 bases at V and 5 bases at J, with 17 bases between. The CDR3 runs 14 residues. Findings of the study overall: In second-wave clones peaking day 37, SARS-CoV-2 specificity remained unconfirmed. Within pre-infection memory, some responding clones were found, suggesting cross-reactive memory joined. Clones that contracted from day 15 to 85 had balanced CD4/CD8; later expanders were CD4+ biased.

The sample comprised PBMCs or a T cell subset sorted from them (not recorded which). The chain combines TRBV18 with TRBJ2-7; a weak D match, TRBD2 (5 bases). The receptor's source is a man aged 18 to 35 who had mild COVID-19 (a few samples of this study predate the infection). Cell type and time point are not known. CDR3 DNA sequence: TGTGCCAGCTCCCCTAGCCCCGGTTGGGACGAGCAGTACTTC. Encoded protein: CASSPSPGWDEQYF.